A selection of T cell receptor beta chains follows, all from one sample in a study of cytomegalovirus exposure and HLA in healthy donors. Produced via immunoSEQ multiplex PCR; TCRdb's table is partial and in-frame only. Among about 150,000 clones listed, under 70% were seen once. Sequencing input: PBMCs. The receptors here all came from a woman younger than 45 in good health and CMV-seropositive. The CDR3 runs from the conserved cysteine through the conserved F or W. A D gene is named only where the DNA matches it firmly. The size entry is marked missing in some rows and otherwise reads once, few, many or a size class.

TRBJ1-1 TRBV11-2 few TRBD1 TGTGCCAGCAGCTTAGGCCGGGACAGAAACACTGAAGCTTTCTTT CASSLGRDRNTEAFF
TRBJ2-1 TRBV4-1 few TRBD2 TGCGCCAGCAGCCAAGAATACCTAGCGGGGTACTACAATGAGCAGTTCTTC CASSQEYLAGYYNEQFF
TRBJ2-7 TRBV5-1 - TRBD2 TGCGCCAGCAGCTTGGGTAGCGGGAGGGCCTACGAGCAGTACTTC CASSLGSGRAYEQYF
TRBJ2-3 TRBV6-1 few TRBD1 TGTGCCAGCAGTGTTGGGACAGGCACAGATACGCAGTATTTT CASSVGTGTDTQYF
TRBJ1-1 TRBV6-5 - - TGTGCCAGCAGTAACGGGGGGTTCTGGGCTTTCTTT CASSNGGFWAFF
TRBJ1-5 TRBV19 once - TGTGCCAGTAGTTCCACAGGGATCCAGCCCCAGCATTTT CASSSTGIQPQHF
TRBJ2-5 TRBV11-2 - TRBD1 TGTGCCAGCAGCTTATATTTTGGCAGGGGGCGGCCGGGGGAGACCCAGTACTTC CASSLYFGRGRPGETQYF
TRBJ2-5 TRBV2 - TRBD2 TGTGCCAGCAGGCCGGGACTAGCGGCTTCCAGGGAGACCCAGTACTTC CASRPGLAASRETQYF
TRBJ1-1 TRBV5-8 once TRBD1 TGTGCCAGCAGCGCGGGGACAGGGAAACTGAAGAACACTGAAGCTTTCTTT CASSAGTGKLKNTEAFF
TRBJ1-2 TRBV30 - - TGTGCCTGGAGTGTAGCCAGGGGCTACACCTTC CAWSVARGYTF
TRBJ2-5 TRBV7-9 - - TGTGCCAGCAGCCTATGGGAGACCCAGTACTTC CASSLWETQYF
TRBJ1-3 TRBV5-1 - - TGCGCCAGCACCGGATACAGGGTCACTGGAAACACCATATATTTT CASTGYRVTGNTIYF
TRBJ1-4 TRBV10-1 - - TGCGCCAGCAGTGAGACACGGGTACGAGAAAAACTGTTTTTT CASSETRVREKLFF
TRBJ1-4 TRBV29-1 - TRBD1 TGCAGCGTTGAAACAGGGGAGACGACTAATGAAAAACTGTTTTTT CSVETGETTNEKLFF
TRBJ2-1 TRBV5-8 - TRBD2 TGTGCCAGCAGCCTGGGGACTAGCGGGAGGGCCGACAATGAGCAGTTCTTC CASSLGTSGRADNEQFF
TRBJ1-1 TRBV27 - - TGTGCCAGCATCGGAGGCATGAACACTGAAGCTTTCTTT CASIGGMNTEAFF
TRBJ2-2 TRBV4-1 - TRBD2 TGCGCCAGCAGCCAAGATCGGGGACTAGCGGGGAGAACCGGGGAGCTGTTTTTT CASSQDRGLAGRTGELFF
TRBJ2-3 TRBV5-4 few - TGTGCCAGCAGCTTCTGGGCAGGGGAAAGGGGGGATACGCAGTATTTT CASSFWAGERGDTQYF
TRBJ2-5 TRBV9 few - TGTGCCAGCAGCCCCTGGAGGGGATCCCAAGAGACCCAGTACTTC CASSPWRGSQETQYF
TRBJ2-5 TRBV11-2 few - TGTGCCAGCAGCCCAGGGCTTGAGACCCAGTACTTC CASSPGLETQYF
TRBJ1-1 TRBV7-2 - - TGTGCCAGCAGCTCCTCGACTGGCACTGAAGCTTTCTTT CASSSSTGTEAFF
TRBJ2-7 TRBV7-9 - TRBD1 TGTGCCAGCAGCGTACAGGGGATTAACTACGAGCAGTACTTC CASSVQGINYEQYF
TRBJ2-5 TRBV6-5 - - TGTGCCAGCAGTTCCCAGGGAAGGGACCAAGAGACCCAGTACTTC CASSSQGRDQETQYF
TRBJ2-7 TRBV27 - - TGTGCCAGCGCACGGGGGTACGAGCAGTACTTC CASARGYEQYF
TRBJ2-1 TRBV7-2 - TRBD2 TGTGCCAGCAGCTACGGACTAGCGGGGAACAATGAGCAGTTCTTC CASSYGLAGNNEQFF
TRBJ2-1 TRBV6-4 - TRBD2 TGTGCCAGTAGTACCGGGACTAGCGGTGACAATGAGCAGTTCTTC CASSTGTSGDNEQFF
TRBJ2-1 TRBV6-5 few - TGTGCCAGCAGTTACTCATGGCAATGGGAGGAGCAGTTCTTC CASSYSWQWEEQFF
TRBJ2-2 TRBV5-1 few - TGCGCCAGCAGCTCCCTAACTAGGACGTCCGCCGGGGAGCTGTTTTTT CASSSLTRTSAGELFF
TRBJ1-1 TRBV10-3 - - TGTGCCATCGCTGGCGGTCTGAACACTGAAGCTTTCTTT CAIAGGLNTEAFF
TRBJ1-2 TRBV2 - - TGTGCCAGCACTAGAGTCGGGGTTAACTATGGCTACACCTTC CASTRVGVNYGYTF
TRBJ1-5 TRBV4-1 - - TGCGCCAGCAGGCAGGGATTGGGCAATCAGCCCCAGCATTTT CASRQGLGNQPQHF
TRBJ1-1 TRBV2 - TRBD1 TGTGCCAGCAAGATGACGGGGACAGGGATGAACACTGAAGCTTTCTTT CASKMTGTGMNTEAFF
TRBJ2-3 TRBV6-1 - TRBD2 TGTGCCAGCAGTGTCACCAGCGGGAGGAGAGATACGCAGTATTTT CASSVTSGRRDTQYF
TRBJ1-3 TRBV30 - - TGTGCCTGGAGTGCCAATCGGGGGTCTGGAAACACCATATATTTT CAWSANRGSGNTIYF
TRBJ2-2 TRBV7-3 - - TGTGCCAGCAGCATGTTCACGAACACCGGGGAGCTGTTTTTT CASSMFTNTGELFF
TRBJ2-1 TRBV27 - - TGTGCCAGCAGTCTCACAAGCTCCTACAATGAGCAGTTCTTC CASSLTSSYNEQFF
TRBJ2-5 TRBV7-6 - - TGTGCCAGCAGCCGCTACAGGAATCAAGAGACCCAGTACTTC CASSRYRNQETQYF
TRBJ1-1 TRBV6-6 few - TGTGCCAGCACTCATGTCACACAGAACACTGAAGCTTTCTTT CASTHVTQNTEAFF
TRBJ2-5 TRBV5-6 - TRBD2 TGTGCCAGCAGCTTGGCCCTAGCGGGGGCGGTGAAAGAGACCCAGTACTTC CASSLALAGAVKETQYF
TRBJ2-4 TRBV5-1 - - TGCGCCAGTACCAGAGAATCGGGTACCAAAAACATTCAGTACTTC CASTRESGTKNIQYF
TRBJ1-2 TRBV2 - - TGTGCCAGCAGTCCGGACACCCCTAACTATGGCTACACCTTC CASSPDTPNYGYTF
TRBJ2-5 TRBV11-1 few TRBD2 TGTGCCAGCAGCCTACTAGCGCAAGAGACCCAGTACTTC CASSLLAQETQYF
TRBJ2-1 TRBV14 - - TGTGCCAGCAGCCAAGATATCTACAATGAGCAGTTCTTC CASSQDIYNEQFF
TRBJ2-1 TRBV6-6 - - TGTGCCAGCAGTTACTCGGGGCGGGGAAACTACAATGAGCAGTTCTTC CASSYSGRGNYNEQFF
TRBJ1-2 TRBV28 few - TGTGCCAGCCTTCGGGGATTTAGCTACACCTTC CASLRGFSYTF
TRBJ2-5 TRBV6-6 - - TGTGCCTCTGGGGGAGGGGGGGCCTCTCAGACCCAGTACTTC CASGGGGASQTQYF
TRBJ1-1 TRBV2 - TRBD1 TGTGCCAGCAGATTGGGACAGTTGAACACTGAAGCTTTCTTT CASRLGQLNTEAFF
TRBJ1-3 TRBV19 - - TGTGCCAGTAGAAAACTTAGCTCTGGAAACACCATATATTTT CASRKLSSGNTIYF
TRBJ2-3 TRBV29-1 - TRBD2 TGCAGCGTGGGACTAGCGGGCACAGATACGCAGTATTTT CSVGLAGTDTQYF
TRBJ1-1 TRBV5-4 - TRBD1 TGTGCCAGCAGCCTCGAAGCAGGGGGAGCTTTCTTT CASSLEAGGAFF
TRBJ2-3 TRBV30 - TRBD2 TGTGCCTGGATACCAGCGGGAGGATCCGATACGCAGTATTTT CAWIPAGGSDTQYF
TRBJ2-7 TRBV29-1 - TRBD1 TGCAGCGTTCTCGGACAGGGGCTTGACTACGAGCAGTACTTC CSVLGQGLDYEQYF
TRBJ1-1 TRBV2 few - TGTGCCAGCAGTTCTCAAAGAACGGAGACTGAAGCTTTCTTT CASSSQRTETEAFF
TRBJ2-6 TRBV10-3 - TRBD2 TGTGCCATCAGTGCTGTTTGGGGTAGCGGGACCTCTGGGGCCAACGTCCTGACTTTC CAISAVWGSGTSGANVLTF
TRBJ2-4 TRBV7-9 few TRBD1 TGTGCCAGCAGCTTCAGGGGGGCCAAAAACATTCAGTACTTC CASSFRGAKNIQYF
TRBJ1-3 TRBV7-2 - - TGTGCCAGCAGCTTGGGGGACTTCTCTGGAAACACCATATATTTT CASSLGDFSGNTIYF
TRBJ1-2 TRBV4-1 - TRBD1 TGCGCCAGCAGCCGCGGACAGGGGGGTAACTATGGCTACACCTTC CASSRGQGGNYGYTF
TRBJ2-1 TRBV5-1 - TRBD2 TGCGCCAGCAGCAGCGGGACTAGCGGGAGCGGGGAGCAGTTCTTC CASSSGTSGSGEQFF
TRBJ1-5 TRBV10-2 few TRBD1 TGCGCCAGCGCCGACAGGGTGAGCAATCAGCCCCAGCATTTT CASADRVSNQPQHF
TRBJ2-7 TRBV7-9 - TRBD2 TGTGCCAGCAGCTTTGAGCGGGAGAGGGCCTACGAGCAGTACTTC CASSFERERAYEQYF